This T cell receptor beta chain emerged from a study of vaccination effects on CD4 cells after COVID-19. Study background: Median timing of post-vaccine samples was 72 days after the second dose.

At the end of more than 8 days of culture, CD4+ T cells were isolated. Two doses of either BNT162b2 or mRNA-1273 were given to each participant. Previously uninfected by SARS-CoV-2, the vaccine recipients also showed negative nucleocapsid antibodies. As regards this clone: Its matching antigen is unknown.

Clones were sequenced by immunoSEQ multiplex PCR, and TCRdb holds only the in-frame ones, with some missing. The sample yields 30,000 or so clones, around 70% seen once. Findings of the study overall: Few convalescent patients were included, and no early post-infection timepoints were sampled.

There are 15 residues in the CDR3. The V end was cut by 2 bases, the J end by 11 bases, with 19 bases between. CDR1 and CDR2 from the germline V gene are LNHDA and SQIVND (reference sequence). The source of this sequence is a human donor who received a COVID-19 vaccine. The chain has TRBV19 and TRBJ2-1; no clear D gene. The sequenced sample was CD4+ T cells from PBMCs cultured without peptide, obtained after COVID-19 vaccination. In DNA, the CDR3 is TGTGCCAGTAGTATATCTTACTACGGTATCATGAAGCAGTTCTTC. As protein: CASSISYYGIMKQFF.